These T cell receptor beta chains were read from a single sample in a study of graft-versus-host responses after intestinal transplantation. TCRdb keeps only in-frame clones here, not all; method: immunoSEQ multiplex PCR. This table holds 90,000 to 100,000 clones, roughly 83% found once. The sample was PBMCs, taken 255 days after intestinal transplant. The receptor set was obtained from a human patient who received an intestinal transplant, so some T cells may come from the graft donor. Both conserved end residues are part of each CDR3. Each record gives: V gene, J gene, D gene, clone size, CDR3 protein, CDR3 DNA. The D gene is left open where the match is weak. For some rows the clone size is stated as once, few or many, or as a class when expanded; others skip it.

TRBV6-1	TRBJ1-5	-	-	CASSEAAATSSNQPQHF	TGTGCCAGCAGTGAAGCCGCAGCTACCTCTAGCAATCAGCCCCAGCATTTT
TRBV7-3	TRBJ2-5	TRBD2	-	CASSLLAGPRETQYF	TGTGCCAGCAGCTTACTAGCGGGGCCCAGGGAGACCCAGTACTTC
TRBV28	TRBJ1-1	-	-	CASSLVPGHTEAFF	TGTGCCAGCAGTTTAGTTCCCGGGCACACTGAAGCTTTCTTT
TRBV28	TRBJ1-6	TRBD1	once	CASSFPTGVFNSPLHF	TGTGCCAGCAGTTTTCCTACAGGGGTCTTTAATTCACCCCTCCACTTT
TRBV4-2	TRBJ2-3	-	-	CASSQDTDTQYF	TGTGCCAGCAGCCAAGATACAGATACGCAGTATTTT
TRBV28	TRBJ1-5	-	few	CASSLYQGSNQPQHF	TGTGCCAGCAGTTTATATCAGGGAAGTAATCAGCCCCAGCATTTT
TRBV6-4	TRBJ2-1	TRBD2	-	CASSGLAGGNEQFF	TGTGCCAGCAGTGGACTAGCGGGGGGCAATGAGCAGTTCTTC
TRBV5-1	TRBJ2-2	-	-	CASSFDHAGGELFF	TGCGCCAGCAGCTTTGATCATGCTGGCGGGGAGCTGTTTTTT
TRBV6-5	TRBJ1-3	-	-	CASSYSAGFSGNTIYF	TGTGCCAGCAGTTACTCGGCAGGGTTCTCTGGAAACACCATATATTTT
TRBV28	TRBJ1-5	-	-	CASSSRGWDSNQPQHF	TGTGCCAGCAGTTCAAGGGGTTGGGATAGCAATCAGCCCCAGCATTTT